This T cell receptor beta chain is from a study of T-cell memory formation after mild COVID-19. Study conclusions and caveats: CM and EM subsets held most contracting CD4+ clones; EMRA held CD8+ ones. Later expanders leaned CD4+, whereas day 15 to 85 contracting clones were balanced CD4/CD8.

Details on this clonotype: The antigen is undetermined.

V shed 0 bases and J shed 10 bases, with 16 bases lying between them. Looked up from germline, CDR1 is MGHRA and CDR2 is YSYEKL. The CDR3 consists of 16 residues. Each CDR3 protein is one row after TCRdb ran MiXCR on the 5' RACE reads. The table has some 310,000 distinct CDR3 sequences, more than 20% seen once; the top ten hold roughly 21%. The sequenced sample was PBMCs or a T cell subset sorted from them (not recorded which). The TCR originated in a man younger than 30 who had mild COVID-19 (a few samples of this study predate the infection). Cell type and time point are not known. This rearrangement joins TRBV4-1 to TRBJ1-6; D is possibly TRBD1 (5 bases). As DNA, the CDR3 is TGCGCCAGCAGCCAAGATCGGGCCAGGGTCGGGTCACCCCTCCACTTT. It specifies CASSQDRARVGSPLHF.